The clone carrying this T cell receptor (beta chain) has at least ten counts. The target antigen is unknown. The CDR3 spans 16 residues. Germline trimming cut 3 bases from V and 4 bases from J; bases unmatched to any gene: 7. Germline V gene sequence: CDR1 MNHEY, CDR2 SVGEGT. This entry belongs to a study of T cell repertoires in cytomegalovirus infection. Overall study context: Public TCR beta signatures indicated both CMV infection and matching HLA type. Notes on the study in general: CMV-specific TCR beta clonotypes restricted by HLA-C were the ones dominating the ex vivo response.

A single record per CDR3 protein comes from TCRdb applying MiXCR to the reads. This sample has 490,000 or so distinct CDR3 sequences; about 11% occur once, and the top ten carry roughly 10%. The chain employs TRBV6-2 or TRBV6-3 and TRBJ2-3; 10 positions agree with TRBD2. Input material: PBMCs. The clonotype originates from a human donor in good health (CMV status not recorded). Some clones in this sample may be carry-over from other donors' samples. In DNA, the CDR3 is TGTGCCAGCAGTTATCGAGCGGGAGGGTTCGCAGATACGCAGTATTTT. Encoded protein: CASSYRAGGFADTQYF.